The present TCR beta chain was sequenced within a study of early T cells in non-severe SARS-CoV-2 infection. The wider study: The input, bulk RNA from unsorted whole blood, was sequenced, and chains were unpaired.

TCRdb ran MiXCR on the 5' RACE reads and lists one entry per CDR3 protein. This sample has under 45,000 distinct CDR3 sequences; about 8% occur once, and the top ten carry roughly 12%. This CDR3 contains 15 residues. Trimming left V 7 bases short and J 8 bases short, with 21 bases between. Germline V gives CDR1 LNHDA, CDR2 SQIVND (reference sequence). The receptor was derived from an adult who was a healthcare worker with PCR-confirmed SARS-CoV-2 infection or an uninfected control (not recorded which). V and J are TRBV19 and TRBJ2-1, with D possibly TRBD1 on 6 matching bases. This specimen was whole blood, taken at baseline. The CDR3 region is CASTPGEPGLYEQFF. For the CDR3, the DNA is TGTGCCAGTACCCCAGGGGAACCAGGGTTGTATGAGCAGTTCTTC. The full variable domain, completed using reference TRBV19 and TRBJ2-1, is DGGITQSPKYLFRKEGQNVTLSCEQNLNHDAMYWYRQDPGQGLRLIYYSQIVNDFQKGDIAEGYSVSREKKESFPLTVTSAQKNPTAFYLCASTPGEPGLYEQFFGPGTRLTVL.